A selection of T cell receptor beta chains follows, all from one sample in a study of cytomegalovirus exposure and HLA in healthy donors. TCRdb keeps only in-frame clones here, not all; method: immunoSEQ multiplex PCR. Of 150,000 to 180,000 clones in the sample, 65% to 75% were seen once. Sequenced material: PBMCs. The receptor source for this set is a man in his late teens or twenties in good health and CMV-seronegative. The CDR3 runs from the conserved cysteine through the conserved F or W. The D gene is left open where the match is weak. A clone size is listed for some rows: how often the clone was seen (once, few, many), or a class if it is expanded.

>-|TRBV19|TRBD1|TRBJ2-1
CASSIRTGQMWQFF
TGTGCCAGTAGTATCCGGACAGGACAGATGTGGCAGTTCTTC
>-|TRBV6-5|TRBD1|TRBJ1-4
CASSWGDRVIEKLFF
TGTGCCAGCAGTTGGGGGGACAGGGTAATTGAAAAACTGTTTTTT
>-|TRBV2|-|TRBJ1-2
CASSLSREYGYTF
TGTGCCAGCAGTTTATCACGGGAATATGGCTACACCTTC
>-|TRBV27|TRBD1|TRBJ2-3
CASTTGGHTQYF
TGTGCCAGCACCACAGGGGGACATACGCAGTATTTT
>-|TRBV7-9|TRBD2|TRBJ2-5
CASSLGLAGVETQYF
TGTGCCAGCAGCTTAGGACTAGCGGGGGTTGAGACCCAGTACTTC
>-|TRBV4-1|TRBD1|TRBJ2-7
CASRDPRDRDYEQYF
TGCGCCAGCAGGGATCCCCGGGACAGGGACTACGAGCAGTACTTC
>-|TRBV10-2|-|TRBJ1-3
CASSEWTDSGNTIYF
TGCGCCAGCAGTGAGTGGACAGACTCTGGAAACACCATATATTTT
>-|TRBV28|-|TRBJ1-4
CASMVEAARGKLFF
TGTGCCAGCATGGTCGAAGCGGCTCGGGGAAAACTGTTTTTT
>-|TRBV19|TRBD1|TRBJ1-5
CASSRGQSHQPQHF
TGTGCCAGTAGCAGGGGACAGTCCCATCAGCCCCAGCATTTT
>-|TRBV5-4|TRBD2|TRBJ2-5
CASSGGGAGGETQYF
TGTGCCAGCAGCGGGGGGGGCGCGGGAGGTGAGACCCAGTACTTC
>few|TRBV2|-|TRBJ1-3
CASTGLSGNTIYF
TGTGCCAGCACCGGACTTTCTGGAAACACCATATATTTT
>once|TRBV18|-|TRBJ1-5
CASSPTGGQPQHF
TGTGCCAGCTCACCAACGGGAGGTCAGCCCCAGCATTTT
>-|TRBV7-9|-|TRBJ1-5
CASSLNTGFQPQHF
TGTGCCAGCAGCTTAAATACAGGGTTCCAGCCCCAGCATTTT
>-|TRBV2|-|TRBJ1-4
CASDAGLRSEKLFF
TGTGCCAGCGACGCGGGCCTAAGATCTGAAAAACTGTTTTTT
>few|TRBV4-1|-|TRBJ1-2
CASSQASRQDGYTF
TGCGCCAGCAGCCAAGCATCCCGACAAGATGGCTACACCTTC